A selection of T cell receptor beta chains follows, all from one sample in a study of blood T cell repertoires in COVID-19. The repertoire was sequenced with immunoSEQ multiplex PCR; TCRdb's copy has only in-frame clones and lacks some. In the table there are 66,000 or so clones, 80% of which are singletons. Material: peripheral blood. These receptors were taken from a human donor in a cohort sampled during active COVID-19. The CDR3 runs from the conserved cysteine through the conserved F or W. The D gene is left open where the match is weak. A clone size is listed for some rows: how often the clone was seen (once, few, many), or a class if it is expanded.

J gene,D gene,V gene,clone size,CDR3 DNA,CDR3 protein
TRBJ2-7,NA,TRBV6-5,NA,TGTGCCAGCAGCAAGGGGCTGGCGGAGCAGTACTTC,CASSKGLAEQYF
TRBJ1-2,TRBD1,TRBV7-9,few,TGTGCCAGCAGCAGGGACAGCACCCTGTCTGGCTACACCTTC,CASSRDSTLSGYTF
TRBJ2-1,TRBD2,TRBV6-4,NA,TGTGCCAGCAGTGAGTCTAGCGGGAGAAGGGGTGAGCAGTTCTTC,CASSESSGRRGEQFF
TRBJ1-4,NA,TRBV6-2/TRBV6-3,NA,TGTGCCAGCAGCGGCGGGTTAAACAATGAAAAACTGTTTTTT,CASSGGLNNEKLFF
TRBJ1-2,NA,TRBV7-2,NA,TGTGCCAGCAGCTTTACAGGGCTGGGTGGCTACACCTTC,CASSFTGLGGYTF
TRBJ1-1,TRBD1,TRBV5-1,few,TGCGCCAGCAGCTCGCCGGGACAGGGGATGAACACTGAAGCTTTCTTT,CASSSPGQGMNTEAFF
TRBJ2-7,TRBD1,TRBV7-2,NA,TGTGCCAGCAGCTTGTGGGACAGGGGGCCCTACGAGCAGTACTTC,CASSLWDRGPYEQYF
TRBJ2-2,NA,TRBV7-2,NA,TGTGCCAGCAGCTTAGACAGGATAAGTGTGTCGGGGGAGCTGTTTTTT,CASSLDRISVSGELFF
TRBJ2-1,NA,TRBV11-3,NA,TGTGCCAGCAGCTTAGGCGGGTCCCACGATGAGCAGTTCTTC,CASSLGGSHDEQFF
TRBJ2-2,TRBD2,TRBV6-4,NA,TGTGCCAGCAGTGAGGCTAGCGGGACCGGCGGGGAGCTGTTTTTT,CASSEASGTGGELFF
TRBJ1-5,NA,TRBV5-3,NA,TGTGCCAGAAGCGGTACAGATCAGCCCCAGCATTTT,CARSGTDQPQHF
TRBJ2-1,TRBD1,TRBV7-8,NA,TGTGCCAGCAGCTTAACGACAGGGTTCAATGAGCAGTTCTTC,CASSLTTGFNEQFF
TRBJ2-3,TRBD1,TRBV6-5,NA,TGTGCCAGCAACACAGGGGGATCTAGCACAGATACGCAGTATTTT,CASNTGGSSTDTQYF
TRBJ2-6,TRBD1,TRBV18,NA,TGTGCCAGCTCACCCCCGGGACAGGGTTACGGGGCCAACGTCCTGACTTTC,CASSPPGQGYGANVLTF
TRBJ1-6,TRBD1,TRBV28,NA,TGTGCCAGCAGTTTTCCGGGACAGGGTTATTCACCCCTCCACTTT,CASSFPGQGYSPLHF
TRBJ2-5,TRBD1,TRBV7-6,NA,TGTGCCAGCAGCCAGACAGGGCCCGGGGAGACCCAGTACTTC,CASSQTGPGETQYF
TRBJ1-6,TRBD1,TRBV9,NA,TGTGCCAGCAGCGGGGGACAGAATAATTCACCCCTCCACTTT,CASSGGQNNSPLHF
TRBJ2-2,TRBD2,TRBV2,NA,TGTGCCAGCAGTGAGGGGACTAGCGGGAGGGCCTTTACCGGGGAGCTGTTTTTT,CASSEGTSGRAFTGELFF
TRBJ2-5,NA,TRBV14,NA,TGTGCCAGCAGCCAAGTGACGGCCGGGCAAGAGACCCAGTACTTC,CASSQVTAGQETQYF
TRBJ2-1,NA,TRBV10-3,NA,TGTGCCATCAGTGAGAGGTCGCGGAGCTCCTACAATGAGCAGTTCTTC,CAISERSRSSYNEQFF
TRBJ1-3,NA,TRBV5-6,NA,TGTGCCAGCAGCTGGGGCGCATATCTAAGCTCTGGAAACACCATATATTTT,CASSWGAYLSSGNTIYF
TRBJ2-6,TRBD1,TRBV7-9,NA,TGTGCCAGCAGCCAGGGACAGGGGGCGTGGGGGGCCAACGTCCTGACTTTC,CASSQGQGAWGANVLTF
TRBJ2-2,NA,TRBV6-5,NA,TGTGCCAGCAGAGCAATTACTCTAGGATCCGGGGAGCTGTTTTTT,CASRAITLGSGELFF
TRBJ2-2,NA,TRBV6-5,few,TGTGCCAGCATACTAGTCAAGAACGGGGAGCTGTTTTTT,CASILVKNGELFF
TRBJ2-1,TRBD2,TRBV2,NA,TGTGCCAGCAGGGTCATAGCGGGAGGGGGCAATGAGCAGTTCTTC,CASRVIAGGGNEQFF
TRBJ2-7,TRBD1,TRBV4-3,NA,TGCGCCAGCAGCCAGGACAGGGTCGGCGAGCAGTACTTC,CASSQDRVGEQYF
TRBJ2-2,NA,TRBV10-3,NA,TGTGCCATCAGTGAGAAGACACCGAACACCGGGGAGCTGTTTTTT,CAISEKTPNTGELFF
TRBJ2-7,NA,TRBV18,NA,TGTGCCAGCTCACCAGGGTCGGGCGAGCAGTACTTC,CASSPGSGEQYF
TRBJ2-1,TRBD2,TRBV7-2,NA,TGTGCCAGCAGCTTAGTGCGGGAGCCTCCCTACAATGAGCAGTTCTTC,CASSLVREPPYNEQFF
TRBJ2-7,TRBD2,TRBV11-2,NA,TGTGCCAGCGGGCAAGAGGGACTAGCGGAAGGCGAGCAGTACTTC,CASGQEGLAEGEQYF
TRBJ1-2,NA,TRBV3-1/TRBV3-2,NA,TGTGCCAGCAGCCAAGATCGAAGCTCAGGTGGCTACACCTTC,CASSQDRSSGGYTF
TRBJ2-4,NA,TRBV6-1,NA,TGTGCCAGCAGTGAAGCCGTAGCCAAAAACATTCAGTACTTC,CASSEAVAKNIQYF
TRBJ1-1,TRBD1,TRBV19,NA,TGTGCCAGTAGTGTTTCCGGGACAGGTGGAGGGAACACTGAAGCTTTCTTT,CASSVSGTGGGNTEAFF
TRBJ2-7,TRBD2,TRBV19,NA,TGTGCCAGTAATAGACTAGCGAGAACCTACGAGCAGTACTTC,CASNRLARTYEQYF
TRBJ1-2,TRBD1,TRBV7-2,NA,TGTGCCAGCAGCTTAATGGGGACAGGGGACTTC,CASSLMGTGDF
TRBJ1-6,NA,TRBV5-8,once,TGTGCCAGCAGCTCGGACAGCATAGGCACGCGGCTTTCACCCCTCCACTTT,CASSSDSIGTRLSPLHF
TRBJ2-7,TRBD1,TRBV4-3,NA,TGCGCCAGCAGCCAAGGTGTGGGGACAGGGGTCGGCGAGCAGTACTTC,CASSQGVGTGVGEQYF
TRBJ2-1,TRBD1,TRBV4-3,once,TGCGCCAGCAGCCAAGGACAGGGCTCCTACAATGAGCAGTTCTTC,CASSQGQGSYNEQFF
TRBJ1-2,TRBD1,TRBV19,NA,TGTGCCAGTAGTAATGCAGGGGGCGCCGTCTATGGCTACACCTTC,CASSNAGGAVYGYTF
TRBJ2-7,TRBD1,TRBV28,once,TGTGCCAGCAGTGGGACAGGGAGCTCCTACGAGCAGTACTTC,CASSGTGSSYEQYF
TRBJ2-7,NA,TRBV6-2/TRBV6-3,NA,TGTGCCAGCAGTTATACAGTTTACGAGCAGTACTTC,CASSYTVYEQYF
TRBJ1-2,TRBD1,TRBV10-3,few,TGTGCCATCAGTGGACAGGGAATAGGCGGCTACACCTTC,CAISGQGIGGYTF
TRBJ2-7,NA,TRBV7-2,NA,TGTGCCAGCAGCTTAGTGGCCGGGAACTACGAGCAGTACTTC,CASSLVAGNYEQYF